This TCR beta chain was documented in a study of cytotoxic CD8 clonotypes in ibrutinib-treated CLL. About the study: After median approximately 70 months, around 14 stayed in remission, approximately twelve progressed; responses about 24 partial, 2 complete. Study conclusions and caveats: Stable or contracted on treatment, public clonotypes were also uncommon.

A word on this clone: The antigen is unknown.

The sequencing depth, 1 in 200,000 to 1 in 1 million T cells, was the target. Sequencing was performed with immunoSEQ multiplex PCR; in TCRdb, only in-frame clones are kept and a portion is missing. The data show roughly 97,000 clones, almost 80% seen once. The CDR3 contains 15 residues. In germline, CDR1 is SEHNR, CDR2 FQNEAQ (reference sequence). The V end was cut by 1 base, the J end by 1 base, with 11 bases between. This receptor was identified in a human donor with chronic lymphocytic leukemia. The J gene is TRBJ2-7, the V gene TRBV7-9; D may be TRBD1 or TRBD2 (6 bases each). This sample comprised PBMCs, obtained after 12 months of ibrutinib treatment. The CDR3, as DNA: TGTGCCAGCAGCTTAGAGGGGGGCAAATCCTACGAGCAGTACTTC. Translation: CASSLEGGKSYEQYF.